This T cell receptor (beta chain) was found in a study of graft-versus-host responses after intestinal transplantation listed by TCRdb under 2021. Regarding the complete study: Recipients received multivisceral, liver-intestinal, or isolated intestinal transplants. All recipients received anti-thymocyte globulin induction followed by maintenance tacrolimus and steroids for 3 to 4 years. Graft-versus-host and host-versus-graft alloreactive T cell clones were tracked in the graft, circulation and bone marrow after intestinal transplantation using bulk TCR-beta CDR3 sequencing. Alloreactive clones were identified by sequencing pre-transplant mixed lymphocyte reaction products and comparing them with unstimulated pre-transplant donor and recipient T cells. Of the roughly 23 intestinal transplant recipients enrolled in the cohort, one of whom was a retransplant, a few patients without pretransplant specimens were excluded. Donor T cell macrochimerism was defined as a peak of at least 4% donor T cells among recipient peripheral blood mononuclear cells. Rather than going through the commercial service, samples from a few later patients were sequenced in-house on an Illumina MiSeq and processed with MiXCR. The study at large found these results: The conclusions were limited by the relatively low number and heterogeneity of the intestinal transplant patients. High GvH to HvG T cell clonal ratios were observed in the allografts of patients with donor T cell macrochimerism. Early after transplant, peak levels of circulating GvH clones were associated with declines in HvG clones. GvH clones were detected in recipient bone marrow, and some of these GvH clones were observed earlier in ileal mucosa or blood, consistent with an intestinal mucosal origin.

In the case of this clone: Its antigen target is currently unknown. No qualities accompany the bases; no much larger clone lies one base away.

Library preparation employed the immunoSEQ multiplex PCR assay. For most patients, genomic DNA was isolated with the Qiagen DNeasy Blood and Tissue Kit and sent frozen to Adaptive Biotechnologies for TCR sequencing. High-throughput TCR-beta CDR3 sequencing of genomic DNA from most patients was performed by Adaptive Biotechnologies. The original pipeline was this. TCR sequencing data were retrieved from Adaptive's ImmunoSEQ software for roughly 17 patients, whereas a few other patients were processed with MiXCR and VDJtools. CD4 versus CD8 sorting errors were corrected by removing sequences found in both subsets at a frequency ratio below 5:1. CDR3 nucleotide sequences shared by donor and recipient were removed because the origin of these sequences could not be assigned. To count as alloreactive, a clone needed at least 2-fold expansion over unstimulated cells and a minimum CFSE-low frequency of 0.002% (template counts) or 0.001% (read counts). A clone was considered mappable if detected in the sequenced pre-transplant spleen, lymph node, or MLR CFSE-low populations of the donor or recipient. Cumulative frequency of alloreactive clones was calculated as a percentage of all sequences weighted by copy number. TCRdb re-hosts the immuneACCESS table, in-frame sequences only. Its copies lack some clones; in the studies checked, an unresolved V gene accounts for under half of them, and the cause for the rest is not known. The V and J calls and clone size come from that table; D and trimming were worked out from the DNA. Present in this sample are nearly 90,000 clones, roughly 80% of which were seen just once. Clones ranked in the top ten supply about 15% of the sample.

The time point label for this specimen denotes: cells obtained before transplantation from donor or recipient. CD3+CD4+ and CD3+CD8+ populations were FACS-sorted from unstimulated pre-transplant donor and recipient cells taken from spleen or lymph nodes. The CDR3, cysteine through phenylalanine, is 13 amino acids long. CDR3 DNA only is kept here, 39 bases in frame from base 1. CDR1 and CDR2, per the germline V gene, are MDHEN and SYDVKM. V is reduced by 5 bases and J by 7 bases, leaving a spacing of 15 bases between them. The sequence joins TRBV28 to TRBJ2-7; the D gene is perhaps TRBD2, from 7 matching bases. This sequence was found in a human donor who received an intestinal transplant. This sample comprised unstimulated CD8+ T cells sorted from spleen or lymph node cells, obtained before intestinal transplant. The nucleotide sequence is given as TGTGCCAGCAGTAATCGGGGGGCGCGGGAGCAGTACTTC. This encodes CASSNRGAREQYF.